This T cell receptor (beta chain) was sequenced during a study of T cell repertoires in cytomegalovirus infection. The overall study: Public TCR beta signature analysis indicated the presence of both CMV infection and matching HLA type.

TCRdb reprocessed the reads via MiXCR and lists one record per CDR3 protein. Among approximately 500,000 distinct CDR3 sequences listed, approximately 16% were seen once. Study-wide points: There were carriers of CMV plus the relevant HLA, and cumulative public TCR beta family frequency identified them. HLA-C-restricted TCR beta clonotypes specific for CMV led the ex vivo response.

About this clonotype itself: Antigen specificity is unknown.

V dropped 2 bases and J dropped 3 bases, with 14 bases sitting between them. In germline, CDR1 is SGDLS, CDR2 YYNGEE. This CDR3 has 16 amino acids. This chain joins TRBV9 and TRBJ1-4; D is ambiguous. Sample: CD8+ T cells from PBMCs. The clonotype originates from a human donor in good health (CMV status not recorded). Some clones in this sample may be carry-over from other donors' samples. This chain's CDR3 is CASSVAETSPNEKLFF. In nucleotides, the CDR3 is TGTGCCAGCAGCGTGGCCGAGACCAGCCCTAATGAAAAACTGTTTTTT.